Below, one TCR beta chain is given with its context. What it binds is not known. This may be a read error: a much more frequent sequence differs by one nucleotide. The conserved final phenylalanine or tryptophan is absent from the CDR3, which likely points to a read error. Three rounds of nested PCR, following a modified ARM-PCR protocol, produced the TCRbeta library. MiXCR, run by TCRdb on the multiplex PCR reads, gives a single entry per CDR3 protein. Here the sample spans about 93,000 distinct CDR3 sequences, about 72% being singletons. The sample belongs to a study of tumor and adjacent non-tumor tissue in lung cancer. At the level of the study: Histology: about twelve adenocarcinoma, a couple of squamous cell carcinoma, 1 small cell lung cancer.

Study findings and constraints: In normal lung, the top 100 clones were significantly more dominant than in tumor. Significantly higher TCR diversity was found in tumor than normal lung.

RNA was extracted from bulk tissue without any cell sorting. The receptor was derived from a man in his 60s with non-small cell lung cancer. Sequencing was done on a sample of lung tumor tissue.

This CDR3 is CASRLIEETQYL. The CDR3 DNA is TGTGCCAGCAGATTAATAGAAGAGACCCAGTACTTA. The chain joins TRBV7-9 to TRBJ2-5, with D uncertain. CDR3 length: 12 residues. V was trimmed by 6 bases and J by 3 bases, leaving 8 bases between them. From germline, CDR1 is SEHNR and CDR2 FQNEAQ (reference sequence).